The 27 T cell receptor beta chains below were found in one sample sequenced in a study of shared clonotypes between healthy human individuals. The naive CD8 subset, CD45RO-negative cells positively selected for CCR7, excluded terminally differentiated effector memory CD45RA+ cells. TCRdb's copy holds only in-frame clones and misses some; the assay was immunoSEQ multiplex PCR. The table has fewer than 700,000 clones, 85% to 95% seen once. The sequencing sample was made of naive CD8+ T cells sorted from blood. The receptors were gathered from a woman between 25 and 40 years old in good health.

CDR3 sequence reads: CASSDFPAYNEQFF. The CDR3, as DNA: TGTGCCAGCAGTGATTTCCCGGCTTACAATGAGCAGTTCTTC. The V gene is TRBV6-1, the J gene TRBJ2-1; D is unclear. V lost 3 bases and J 4 bases, leaving 10 bases between the germline ends. The CDR3 has 14 amino acids. The germline V gene has CDR1 MNHNS and CDR2 SASEGT.

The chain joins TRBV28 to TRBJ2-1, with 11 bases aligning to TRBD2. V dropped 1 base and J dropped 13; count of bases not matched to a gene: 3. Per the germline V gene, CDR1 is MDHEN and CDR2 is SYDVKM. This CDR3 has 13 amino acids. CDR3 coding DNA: TGTGCCAGCAGTTTATCCGGGACTAGCGGTCAGTTCTTC. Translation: CASSLSGTSGQFF.

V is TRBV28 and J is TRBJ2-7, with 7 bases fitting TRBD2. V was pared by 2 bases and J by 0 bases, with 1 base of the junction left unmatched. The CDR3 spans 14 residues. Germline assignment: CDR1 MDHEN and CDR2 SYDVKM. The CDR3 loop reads CASSLRDYSYEQYF. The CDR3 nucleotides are TGTGCCAGCAGTTTAAGGGACTACTCCTACGAGCAGTACTTC.

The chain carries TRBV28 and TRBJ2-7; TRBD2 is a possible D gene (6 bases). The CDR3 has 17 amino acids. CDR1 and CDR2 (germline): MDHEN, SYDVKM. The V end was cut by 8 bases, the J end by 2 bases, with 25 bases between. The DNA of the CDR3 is TGTGCCAGCCCCCCCGAGACGGGGGACCTCACAACCTACGAGCAGTACTTC. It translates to CASPPETGDLTTYEQYF.

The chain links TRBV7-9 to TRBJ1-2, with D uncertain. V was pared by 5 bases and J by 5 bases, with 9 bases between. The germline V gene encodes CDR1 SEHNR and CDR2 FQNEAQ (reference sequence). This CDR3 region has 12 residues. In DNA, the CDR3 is TGTGCCAGCAGCCCGGGCGGGTATGGCTACACCTTC. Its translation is CASSPGGYGYTF.

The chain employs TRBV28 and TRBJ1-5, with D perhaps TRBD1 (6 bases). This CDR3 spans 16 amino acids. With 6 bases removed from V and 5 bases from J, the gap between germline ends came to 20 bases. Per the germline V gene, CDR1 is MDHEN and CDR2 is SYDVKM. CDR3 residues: CASRTDRQARYQPQHF. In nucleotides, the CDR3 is TGTGCCAGCAGGACTGACAGGCAGGCCCGGTATCAGCCCCAGCATTTT.

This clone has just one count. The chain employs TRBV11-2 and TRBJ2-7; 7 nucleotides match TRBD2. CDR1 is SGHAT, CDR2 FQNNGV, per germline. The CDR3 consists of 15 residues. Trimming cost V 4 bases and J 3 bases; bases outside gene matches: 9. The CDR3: CASSWDAGAVYEQYF. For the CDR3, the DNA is TGTGCCAGCAGCTGGGACGCGGGAGCCGTCTACGAGCAGTACTTC.

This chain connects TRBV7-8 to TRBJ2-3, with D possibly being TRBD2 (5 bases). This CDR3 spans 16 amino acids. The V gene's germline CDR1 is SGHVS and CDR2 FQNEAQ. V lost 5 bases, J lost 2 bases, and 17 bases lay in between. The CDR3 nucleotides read TGTGCCAGCAGCCTACCGGAGGCGCAGTTCACAGATACGCAGTATTTT. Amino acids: CASSLPEAQFTDTQYF. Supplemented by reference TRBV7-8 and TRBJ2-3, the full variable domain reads GAGVSQSPRYKVAKRGQDVALRCDPISGHVSLFWYQQALGQGPEFLTYFQNEAQLDKSGLPSDRFFAERPEGSVSTLKIQRTQQEDSAVYLCASSLPEAQFTDTQYFGPGTRLTVL.

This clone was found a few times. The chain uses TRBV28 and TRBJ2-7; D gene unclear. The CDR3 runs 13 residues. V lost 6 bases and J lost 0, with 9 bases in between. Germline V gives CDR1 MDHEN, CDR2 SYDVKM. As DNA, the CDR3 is TGTGCCAGCAGCAAGGATAACTCCTACGAGCAGTACTTC. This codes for CASSKDNSYEQYF.

DNA for the CDR3: TGTGCCAGCAGTGACACGCCGTGGTGCATAGAGACCTTTTACGAGCAGTACTTC. Its translation is CASSDTPWCIETFYEQYF. The chain has TRBV6-4 and TRBJ2-7; D is undetermined. CDR3 size: 18 residues. The germline gives CDR1 MRHNA, CDR2 SNTAGT. The V end was cut by 2 bases, the J end by 4 bases, with 24 bases between.

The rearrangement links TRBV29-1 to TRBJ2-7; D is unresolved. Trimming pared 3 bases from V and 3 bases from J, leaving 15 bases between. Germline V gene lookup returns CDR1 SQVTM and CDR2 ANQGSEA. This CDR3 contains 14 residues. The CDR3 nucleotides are TGCAGCGTTGATATCTTTGACCCAAACTACGAGCAGTACTTC. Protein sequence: CSVDIFDPNYEQYF.

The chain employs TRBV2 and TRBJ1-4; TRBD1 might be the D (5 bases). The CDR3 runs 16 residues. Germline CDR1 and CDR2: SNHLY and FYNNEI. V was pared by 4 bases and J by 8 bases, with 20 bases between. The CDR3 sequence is CASSGAPGQGGEKLFF. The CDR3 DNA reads TGTGCCAGCAGTGGAGCCCCTGGGCAGGGAGGGGAAAAACTGTTTTTT.

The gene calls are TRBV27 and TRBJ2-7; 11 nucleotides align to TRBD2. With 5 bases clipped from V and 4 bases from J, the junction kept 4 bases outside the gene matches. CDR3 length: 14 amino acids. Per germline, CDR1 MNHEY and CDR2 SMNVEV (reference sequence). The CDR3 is CASSTGTSGYEQYF. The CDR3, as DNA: TGTGCCAGCAGTACCGGGACTAGCGGATACGAGCAGTACTTC.

CDR3 loop: CASSFWGNQPQHF. Written as DNA, the CDR3 is TGTGCCAGTAGTTTTTGGGGAAATCAGCCCCAGCATTTT. The chain joins TRBV19 to TRBJ1-5; D ambiguous. Trimming shortened V by 5 bases and J by 4 bases, and 9 bases separated the two germline ends. The CDR3 extends over 13 amino acids. Looked up from germline, CDR1 is LNHDA and CDR2 is SQIVND (reference sequence).

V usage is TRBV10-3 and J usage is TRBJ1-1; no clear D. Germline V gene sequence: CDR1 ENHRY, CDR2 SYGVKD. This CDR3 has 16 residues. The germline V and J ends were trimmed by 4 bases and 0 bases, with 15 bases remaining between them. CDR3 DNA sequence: TGTGCCATCAGTGGAGGGCTGGCTCTAATGAACACTGAAGCTTTCTTT. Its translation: CAISGGLALMNTEAFF.

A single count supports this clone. The CDR3 loop is CASSSRTSRKETQYF. The CDR3 nucleotides read TGTGCCAGCAGTTCCCGGACTAGCCGAAAAGAGACCCAGTACTTC. This chain joins TRBV28 and TRBJ2-5, with 8 bases that match TRBD2. The CDR3 runs to 15 residues. V was clipped by 4 bases and J by 3 bases; unmatched bases: 7. Germline CDR1 and CDR2: MDHEN and SYDVKM. The full variable domain, its missing parts supplied by reference TRBV28 and TRBJ2-5, is DVKVTQSSRYLVKRTGEKVFLECVQDMDHENMFWYRQDPGLGLRLIYFSYDVKMKEKGDIPEGYSVSREKKERFSLILESASTNQTSMYLCASSSRTSRKETQYFGPGTRLLVL.

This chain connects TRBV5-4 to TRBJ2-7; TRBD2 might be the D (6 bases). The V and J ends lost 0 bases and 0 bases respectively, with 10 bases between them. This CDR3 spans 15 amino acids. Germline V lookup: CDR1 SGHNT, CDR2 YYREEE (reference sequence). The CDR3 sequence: CASSLVGRASYEQYF. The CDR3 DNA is TGTGCCAGCAGCTTGGTCGGGAGAGCCTCCTACGAGCAGTACTTC.

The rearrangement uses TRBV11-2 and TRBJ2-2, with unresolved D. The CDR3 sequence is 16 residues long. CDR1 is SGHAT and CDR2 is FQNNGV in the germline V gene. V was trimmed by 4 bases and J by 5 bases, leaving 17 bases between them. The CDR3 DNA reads TGTGCCAGCAGCTCTAAGACACTTACTCTAACCGGGGAGCTGTTTTTT. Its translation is CASSSKTLTLTGELFF.

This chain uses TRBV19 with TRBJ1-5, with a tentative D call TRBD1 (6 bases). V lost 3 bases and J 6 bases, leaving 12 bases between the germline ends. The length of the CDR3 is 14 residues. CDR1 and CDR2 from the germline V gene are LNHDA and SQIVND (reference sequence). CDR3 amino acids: CASSISGGGQPQHF. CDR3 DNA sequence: TGTGCCAGTAGTATTTCGGGGGGCGGTCAGCCCCAGCATTTT.

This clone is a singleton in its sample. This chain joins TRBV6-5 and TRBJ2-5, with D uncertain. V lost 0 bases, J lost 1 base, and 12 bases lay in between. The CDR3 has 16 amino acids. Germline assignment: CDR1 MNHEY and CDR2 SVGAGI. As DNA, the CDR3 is TGTGCCAGCAGTTACTCTGGTCCAGAAACCCAAGAGACCCAGTACTTC. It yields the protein CASSYSGPETQETQYF.

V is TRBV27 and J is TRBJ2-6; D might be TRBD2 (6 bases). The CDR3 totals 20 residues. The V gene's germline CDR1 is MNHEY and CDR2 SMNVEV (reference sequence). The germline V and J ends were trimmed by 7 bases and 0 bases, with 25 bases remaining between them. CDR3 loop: CASTVRSPHGSNSGANVLTF. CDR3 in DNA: TGTGCCAGCACCGTACGATCTCCGCACGGGAGTAACTCTGGGGCCAACGTCCTGACTTTC.

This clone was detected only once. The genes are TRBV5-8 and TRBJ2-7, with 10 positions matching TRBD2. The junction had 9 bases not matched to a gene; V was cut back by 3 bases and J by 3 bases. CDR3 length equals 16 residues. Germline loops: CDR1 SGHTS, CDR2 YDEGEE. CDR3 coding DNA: TGTGCCAGCAGCTCGGGGTCGGGACTAGCGATCTACGAGCAGTACTTC. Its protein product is CASSSGSGLAIYEQYF.

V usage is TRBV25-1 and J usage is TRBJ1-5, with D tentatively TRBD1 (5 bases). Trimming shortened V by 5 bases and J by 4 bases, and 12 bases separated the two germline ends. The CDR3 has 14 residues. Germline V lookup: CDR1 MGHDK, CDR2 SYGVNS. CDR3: CASSHGGGNQPQHF. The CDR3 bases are TGTGCCAGCAGTCATGGGGGTGGGAATCAGCCCCAGCATTTT.

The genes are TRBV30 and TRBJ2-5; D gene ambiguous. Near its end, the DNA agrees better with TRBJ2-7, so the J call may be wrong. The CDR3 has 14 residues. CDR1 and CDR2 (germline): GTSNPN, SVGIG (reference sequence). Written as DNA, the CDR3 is TGTGCCTGGAGTGCCCCTCCTAGGGTCGGCGAGCAGTACTTC. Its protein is CAWSAPPRVGEQYF.

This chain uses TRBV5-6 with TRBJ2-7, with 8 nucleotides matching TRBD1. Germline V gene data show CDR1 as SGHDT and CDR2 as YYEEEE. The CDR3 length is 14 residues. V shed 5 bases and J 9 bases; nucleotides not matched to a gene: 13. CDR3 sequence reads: CASSSGTGYMGQYF. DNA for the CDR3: TGTGCCAGCAGTTCCGGGACAGGTTACATGGGGCAGTACTTC.

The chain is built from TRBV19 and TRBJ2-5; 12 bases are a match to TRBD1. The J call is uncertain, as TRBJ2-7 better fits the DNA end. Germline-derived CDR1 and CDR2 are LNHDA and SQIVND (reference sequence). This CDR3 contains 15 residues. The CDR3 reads CASSGGQGASYEQYF. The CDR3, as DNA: TGTGCCAGTAGTGGGGGACAGGGGGCTTCCTACGAGCAGTACTTC.

This CDR3 reads CASSENRGFYEQYF. CDR3 DNA: TGTGCCAGCAGCGAAAATAGGGGCTTCTACGAGCAGTACTTC. The V call is TRBV11-2, the J call TRBJ2-5, with D possibly being TRBD1 (5 bases). The J call may be incorrect, as the DNA end agrees better with TRBJ2-7. Germline assignment: CDR1 SGHAT and CDR2 FQNNGV. CDR3 length equals 14 residues.